One sample yielded the 9 T cell receptor beta chains listed below, sequenced in a study of T cell changes during pregnancy in multiple sclerosis. TCRdb's copy holds only in-frame clones and misses some; the assay was immunoSEQ multiplex PCR. Altogether about 75,000 clones are present, around 92% being singletons, with the ten largest covering around 0.9%. Sequences were derived from peripheral blood, sampled in the first trimester of pregnancy. The receptors shown here come from a female donor in good health, enrolled as a control in a pregnancy study.

V usage is TRBV5-6 and J usage is TRBJ2-7; 7 bases line up with TRBD1. The CDR3 has 17 residues. V gave up 4 bases and J gave up 3 bases; unmatched junction bases: 16. Germline V gives CDR1 SGHDT, CDR2 YYEEEE. CDR3 amino acids: CASSIPHSGTELYEQYF. CDR3 coding DNA: TGTGCCAGCAGCATACCTCATTCCGGGACAGAACTCTACGAGCAGTACTTC.

This rearrangement joins TRBV14 to TRBJ2-3, with D uncertain. Germline values: CDR1 SGHDN, CDR2 FVKESK. This CDR3 contains 15 residues. V was trimmed by 4 bases and J by 0 bases, leaving 11 bases between them. CDR3 bases: TGTGCCAGCAGCCGATACAGCCCTAGCACAGATACGCAGTATTTT. It yields the protein CASSRYSPSTDTQYF.

This chain links TRBV14 with TRBJ1-6; 8 bases agree with TRBD1. The ends lost 6 bases at V and 5 bases at J; junction bases unmatched: 9. Germline V gene data show CDR1 as SGHDN and CDR2 as FVKESK. This CDR3 is 16 amino acids long. This CDR3 reads CASRKTGAGDNSPLHF. The DNA for the CDR3 is TGTGCCAGCAGGAAGACAGGGGCAGGGGATAATTCACCCCTCCACTTT.

This chain uses TRBV7-8 with TRBJ2-7; tentatively, D is TRBD2 (6 bases). V was clipped by 4 bases and J by 4 bases, with 17 bases between them. The CDR3 has 15 amino acids. Germline values: CDR1 SGHVS, CDR2 FQNEAQ. CDR3 sequence (DNA): TGTGCCAGCAGCTCCTTTTCGGGAGTGGTATACGAGCAGTACTTC. Translating it yields CASSSFSGVVYEQYF.

This sequence joins TRBV5-1 and TRBJ1-1; 9 nucleotides match TRBD1. The germline V gene has CDR1 SGHRS and CDR2 YFSETQ. This CDR3 is built from 22 residues. V lost 1 base to trimming and J lost 1 base; unmatched junction nucleotides: 23. This CDR3 reads CASSLLHRGLVGGVNRNTEAFF. DNA for the CDR3: TGCGCCAGCAGCTTGCTCCACAGGGGGCTTGTAGGGGGTGTCAATCGGAACACTGAAGCTTTCTTT.

This chain links TRBV11-3 with TRBJ2-5; 9 bases fit TRBD1. The V gene end was trimmed by 5 bases and the J gene end by 4 bases; junction bases not matched to a gene: 2. This CDR3 is 13 amino acids long. Looked up from germline, CDR1 is SGHNT and CDR2 is YENEEA. Here the CDR3 reads CASSKGQGETQYF. The CDR3 DNA sequence: TGTGCCAGCAGCAAGGGACAGGGAGAGACCCAGTACTTC.

V and J are TRBV27 and TRBJ2-7; 8 bases align to TRBD2. The CDR3 has 17 residues. V lost 8 bases to trimming and J lost 2 bases; unmatched junction nucleotides: 17. Per germline, CDR1 MNHEY and CDR2 SMNVEV (reference sequence). The CDR3 sequence: CASPFILREGRTYEQYF. In DNA, the CDR3 is TGTGCCAGCCCTTTCATCCTCCGGGAGGGAAGGACCTACGAGCAGTACTTC.

The chain couples TRBV5-1 to TRBJ2-5; D is unresolved. The CDR3 runs to 15 residues. Germline V gene data show CDR1 as SGHRS and CDR2 as YFSETQ. V shed 1 base and J shed 2 bases, with 12 bases lying between them. CDR3 sequence: CASSLFSGDQETQYF. The CDR3 nucleotides read TGCGCCAGCAGCTTGTTTTCCGGTGATCAAGAGACCCAGTACTTC.

As to this clone: At one of its ends the junction is not consistent with the germline gene, which may arise from a read error. The V gene is TRBV16, the J gene TRBJ2-7; a weak D match, TRBD1 (6 bases). The CDR3 is made up of 12 amino acids. Per germline, CDR1 KGHSY and CDR2 FQNENV. The CDR3 DNA sequence: TGCGCGAGTGGGGGCCTGGGGAACGAGCAGTACTTC. Its protein is CASGGLGNEQYF.